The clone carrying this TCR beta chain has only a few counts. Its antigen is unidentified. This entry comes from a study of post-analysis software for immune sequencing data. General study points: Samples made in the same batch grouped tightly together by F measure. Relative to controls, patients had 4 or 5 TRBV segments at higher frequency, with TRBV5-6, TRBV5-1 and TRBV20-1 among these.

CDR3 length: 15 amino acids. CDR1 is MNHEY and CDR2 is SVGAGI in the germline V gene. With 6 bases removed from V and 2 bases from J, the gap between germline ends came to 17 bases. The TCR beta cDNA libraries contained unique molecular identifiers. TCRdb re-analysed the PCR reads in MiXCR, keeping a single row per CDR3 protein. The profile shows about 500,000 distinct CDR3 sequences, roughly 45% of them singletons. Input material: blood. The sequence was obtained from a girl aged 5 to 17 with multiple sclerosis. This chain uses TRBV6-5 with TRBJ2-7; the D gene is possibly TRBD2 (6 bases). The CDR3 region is CASRRVREVPYEQYF. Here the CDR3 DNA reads TGTGCCAGCAGGAGGGTCAGGGAGGTCCCCTACGAGCAGTACTTC.